This is a list of T cell receptor beta chains from one sample in a study of technical replicates of blood from four donors. Sequenced by immunoSEQ multiplex PCR; TCRdb stores in-frame clones only, minus some. Seen here are about 100,000 clones, about 95% observed once, and the top ten hold approximately 0.38%. The specimen sequenced was T cells isolated from PBMCs. These receptors were obtained from a human donor in good health. Each CDR3 is given with its conserved first and last residue. D genes are given only for firm matches. For some rows the clone size is stated as once, few or many, or as a class when expanded; others skip it.

j_call | clone_size | v_call | d_call | cdr3_aa | cdr3_nt
TRBJ1-2 | . | TRBV6-1 | . | CASKSSFNGYTF | TGTGCCAGCAAGTCCAGTTTTAATGGCTACACCTTC
TRBJ1-1 | . | TRBV5-5 | . | CASSLIDRLEAFF | TGTGCCAGCAGCCTGATTGACAGGCTTGAAGCTTTCTTT
TRBJ2-1 | . | TRBV14 | . | CASSSPKRRNEQFF | TGTGCCAGCAGCTCACCAAAGCGTCGAAATGAGCAGTTCTTC
TRBJ2-1 | . | TRBV9 | TRBD2 | CASSAGLAGVTFF | TGTGCCAGCAGCGCCGGACTAGCGGGAGTCACGTTCTTC
TRBJ2-1 | once | TRBV27 | . | CASRGGGSFNEQFF | TGTGCCAGCAGGGGAGGAGGTAGTTTCAATGAGCAGTTCTTC
TRBJ2-2 | . | TRBV2 | TRBD2 | CASSSPTSGRTGELFF | TGTGCCAGCAGTTCTCCGACTAGCGGGAGAACCGGGGAGCTGTTTTTT
TRBJ1-1 | . | TRBV29-1 | . | CSVVDSEAFF | TGCAGCGTGGTAGACAGTGAAGCTTTCTTT
TRBJ2-5 | once | TRBV25-1 | TRBD1 | CASSGWTGEETQYF | TGTGCCAGCAGTGGATGGACAGGGGAAGAGACCCAGTACTTC
TRBJ2-1 | . | TRBV19 | . | CASSILIGGYNEQFF | TGTGCCAGTAGTATTTTGATCGGGGGCTACAATGAGCAGTTCTTC
TRBJ1-3 | . | TRBV19 | . | CASSVDRPYSGNTIYF | TGTGCCAGTAGTGTCGACAGACCATACTCTGGAAACACCATATATTTT
TRBJ2-1 | . | TRBV7-8 | . | CASSFEGIGMNEQFF | TGTGCCAGCAGCTTTGAGGGAATCGGCATGAATGAGCAGTTCTTC
TRBJ1-4 | . | TRBV5-8 | . | CASIRRAGVNEKLFF | TGTGCCAGCATACGGAGGGCAGGAGTCAATGAAAAACTGTTTTTT
TRBJ2-7 | . | TRBV11-2 | . | CASSSREWDWAPYEQYF | TGTGCCAGCAGTTCAAGGGAGTGGGACTGGGCCCCCTACGAGCAGTACTTC
TRBJ1-2 | . | TRBV29-1 | TRBD1 | CSAQGDRDAGYTF | TGCAGCGCCCAAGGGGACAGGGACGCCGGCTACACCTTC
TRBJ2-1 | . | TRBV2 | TRBD1 | CATRDSYNEQFF | TGTGCCACACGGGACAGCTACAATGAGCAGTTCTTC
TRBJ2-6 | . | TRBV29-1 | . | CSVPEGHSGANVLTF | TGCAGCGTTCCGGAGGGGCACTCTGGGGCCAACGTCCTGACTTTC
TRBJ2-7 | . | TRBV7-6 | TRBD1 | CASSGYRGLNEQYF | TGTGCCAGCAGCGGATACAGGGGGCTCAACGAGCAGTACTTC
TRBJ1-1 | . | TRBV2 | . | CASSEGAPRAFF | TGTGCCAGCAGTGAAGGGGCTCCCCGAGCTTTCTTT
TRBJ2-3 | . | TRBV27 | TRBD2 | CASSLGGRLSDTQYF | TGTGCCAGCAGTTTGGGAGGGAGACTCTCAGATACGCAGTATTTT
TRBJ2-1 | . | TRBV10-3 | . | CAISDRGNEQFF | TGTGCCATCAGTGATAGGGGAAATGAGCAGTTCTTC